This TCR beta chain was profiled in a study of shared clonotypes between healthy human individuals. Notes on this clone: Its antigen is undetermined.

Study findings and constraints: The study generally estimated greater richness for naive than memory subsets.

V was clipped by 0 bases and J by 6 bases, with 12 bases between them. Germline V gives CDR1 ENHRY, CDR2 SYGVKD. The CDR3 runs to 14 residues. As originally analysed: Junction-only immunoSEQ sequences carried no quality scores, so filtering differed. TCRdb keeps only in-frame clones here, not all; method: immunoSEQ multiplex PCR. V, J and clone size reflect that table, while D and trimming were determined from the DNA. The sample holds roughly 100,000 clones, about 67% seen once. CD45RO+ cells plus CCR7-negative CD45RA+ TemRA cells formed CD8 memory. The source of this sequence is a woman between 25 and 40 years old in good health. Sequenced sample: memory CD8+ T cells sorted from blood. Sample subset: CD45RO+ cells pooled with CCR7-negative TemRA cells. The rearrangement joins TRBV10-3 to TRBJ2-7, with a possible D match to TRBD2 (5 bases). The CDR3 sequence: CAISESNVRGEQYF. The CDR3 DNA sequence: TGTGCCATCAGTGAGTCGAATGTCCGGGGCGAGCAGTACTTC.